These 10 T cell receptor beta chains originate from one sample sequenced in a study of shared clonotypes between healthy human individuals. TCRdb's copy holds only in-frame clones and misses some; the assay was immunoSEQ multiplex PCR. The sample consists of hundreds of thousands of clones, approximately 79% of them appearing once. Sequencing was done on a sample of memory CD4+ T cells sorted from blood. Stated subset: CD45RA-negative fraction. The source of these receptors is a woman in her thirties in good health.

This clone has a handful of counts. The J gene is TRBJ1-2, the V gene TRBV5-5; no reliable D call. The CDR3 covers 15 residues. Between the trimmed V and J ends, which lost 4 bases and 6 bases, there was a span of 19 bases. The germline CDR1 and CDR2 sequences are SGHKS and YYEKEE (reference sequence). In DNA, the CDR3 is TGTGCCAGCAGCACTGGCCCGAACCAGCCAAATGGCTACACCTTC. It yields the protein CASSTGPNQPNGYTF.

CDR3: CASSQAPRTGGSYEQYF. The CDR3 DNA reads TGTGCCAGCAGCCAAGCGCCCAGGACAGGGGGCTCCTACGAGCAGTACTTC. V is TRBV4-2 and J is TRBJ2-7; TRBD1 matches at 10 bases. The CDR3 totals 17 residues. Germline CDR1 is LGHNA and CDR2 is YNFKEQ. The V and J ends lost 1 base and 0 bases, in that order; junction bases with no gene match: 6.

V and J are TRBV7-2 and TRBJ1-2; D remains unclear. Germline assignment: CDR1 SGHTA and CDR2 FQGNSA. V was trimmed by 5 bases and J by 5 bases, leaving 15 bases between them. This CDR3 region has 14 residues. The CDR3 region is CASSVTQMSYGYTF. CDR3 bases: TGTGCCAGCAGCGTCACACAGATGAGTTATGGCTACACCTTC.

In this sample, this clone turned up a few times. The rearrangement uses TRBV19 and TRBJ2-2; 9 nucleotides match TRBD2. Looked up from germline, CDR1 is LNHDA and CDR2 is SQIVND (reference sequence). Losses at the gene ends were 6 bases for V and 4 bases for J; bases not matched to a gene: 12. This CDR3 has 17 amino acids. DNA of the CDR3: TGTGCCAGTAGGAATAGCGGGAGTTTTGGAGGCACCGGGGAGCTGTTTTTT. This codes for CASRNSGSFGGTGELFF.

This clone was picked up one time. This chain links TRBV15 with TRBJ2-1, with TRBD1 matching over 10 bases. Germline trimming cut 1 base from V and 5 bases from J; bases unmatched to any gene: 11. The germline CDR1 and CDR2 sequences are LNHNV and YYDKDF (reference sequence). The CDR3 length is 18 residues. The CDR3 region is CATSRVGFGTGVNNEQFF. The DNA of the CDR3 is TGTGCCACCAGCAGAGTAGGTTTTGGGACAGGGGTCAACAATGAGCAGTTCTTC.

The rearrangement links TRBV14 to TRBJ2-1, with D uncertain. The CDR3 sequence is 15 residues long. Per germline, CDR1 SGHDN and CDR2 FVKESK. Trimming removed 3 bases from V and 0 bases from J, with 9 bases in between. The CDR3, as DNA: TGTGCCAGCAGCCAGAGAGTAAACTCCTACAATGAGCAGTTCTTC. Amino acid sequence: CASSQRVNSYNEQFF.

This clone was seen a few times. The V call is TRBV7-8, the J call TRBJ2-7, with TRBD2 as a possible D gene (5 bases). Germline assignment: CDR1 SGHVS and CDR2 FQNEAQ. This CDR3 is built from 13 residues. V lost 5 bases to trimming and J lost 3 bases, with 11 bases between them. The CDR3 sequence: CASSQDLNYEQYF. In DNA form, the CDR3 reads TGTGCCAGCAGCCAGGACTTGAACTACGAGCAGTACTTC. Using reference TRBV7-8 and TRBJ2-7 for the parts outside the CDR3, the full variable domain is GAGVSQSPRYKVAKRGQDVALRCDPISGHVSLFWYQQALGQGPEFLTYFQNEAQLDKSGLPSDRFFAERPEGSVSTLKIQRTQQEDSAVYLCASSQDLNYEQYFGPGTRLTVT.

The J gene is TRBJ1-2, the V gene TRBV6-4; a possible D gene is TRBD1 (5 bases). V was cut by 4 bases and J by 4 bases, with 10 bases left in between. Germline V gives CDR1 MRHNA, CDR2 SNTAGT. The CDR3 has 13 amino acids. This CDR3 is CASSGAGTYGYTF. The CDR3 DNA reads TGTGCCAGCAGTGGGGCGGGGACCTATGGCTACACCTTC.

CDR3 region: CASKDRGYDYGYTF. CDR3 nucleotide sequence: TGTGCCAGCAAAGACAGGGGCTACGACTATGGCTACACCTTC. V usage is TRBV6-1 and J usage is TRBJ1-2, with TRBD1 matching 8 bases. The V and J ends lost 7 bases and 3 bases, in that order; junction bases with no gene match: 7. Germline-derived CDR1 and CDR2 are MNHNS and SASEGT. The CDR3 spans 14 residues.

The genes are TRBV5-1 and TRBJ1-4; possible D gene TRBD1, 5 bases. This CDR3 is built from 13 residues. Germline V gives CDR1 SGHRS, CDR2 YFSETQ. With 3 bases removed from V and 10 bases from J, the gap between germline ends came to 13 bases. CDR3 protein: CASSSGLGGKLFF. CDR3 in DNA: TGCGCCAGCAGCTCGGGCTTGGGGGGAAAACTGTTTTTT.